This T cell receptor (beta chain) was sequenced for a study of metastatic and nonmetastatic thyroid tumors (dated by TCRdb to the early 2020s). About the investigation overall: The researchers compared repertoires between peripheral blood samples and tumor or nodule tissue samples from patients with malignant or benign thyroid disease.

Before undergoing thyroid surgery, none of the patients had been given any kind of treatment. The study retrospectively analysed patient clinical samples collected from about 2012 to 2018 using T-cell receptor beta sequencing. As to this clone: Its target antigen remains unknown. Base qualities are not recorded, but no much larger clone differs from it by a single base.

Overall study outcomes, separate from this receptor: In both blood and tumor samples, TCR beta diversity was reported to be significantly higher in malignant tumors than in benign nodules.

The library was made by PCR. The instrument was an Illumina HiSeq 4000. High-throughput sequencing was used to profile the CDR3 region of the TCR beta-chain in every patient. Under the source paper's analysis protocol: The researchers built a classifier to tell apart papillary thyroid cancer patients with distant metastasis, based on CDR3 differences among clinicopathological groups. The Shannon index was used to assess repertoire diversity, and the Morisita-Horn index was used to assess tumor-blood repertoire similarity. Using fastp trimming at Q25 and MiXCR clonotype assembly, TCRdb reanalyzed the public sequencing data and kept in-frame beta chains. The V and J calls were determined by TCRdb, not by the authors. For this sample the table gives about 5,400 clones, of which about 30% were detected only once. The top ten constitute under 25% of the sample. The germline V end is reduced by 0 bases and the J end by 11 bases; junction bases left unmatched: 4. Counted from cysteine to phenylalanine, this CDR3 has 13 amino acids. Of all the DNA, just the CDR3 is kept, 39 bases in frame from base 1. CDR1 and CDR2 are read off the germline V gene as SGHAT and FQNNGV.

In this chain, TRBV11-2 is recombined with TRBJ2-1; 7 central nucleotides agree with TRBD2. The receptor was derived from a female donor with papillary thyroid cancer or a benign thyroid nodule (not recorded which). Some clones in this sample may be carry-over from other donors' samples. Sequenced input: adjacent normal tissue. The DNA sequence is given as TGTGCCAGCAGCTTAGATTTGGGGGGGAAGCAGTTCTTC. Its translation is CASSLDLGGKQFF.